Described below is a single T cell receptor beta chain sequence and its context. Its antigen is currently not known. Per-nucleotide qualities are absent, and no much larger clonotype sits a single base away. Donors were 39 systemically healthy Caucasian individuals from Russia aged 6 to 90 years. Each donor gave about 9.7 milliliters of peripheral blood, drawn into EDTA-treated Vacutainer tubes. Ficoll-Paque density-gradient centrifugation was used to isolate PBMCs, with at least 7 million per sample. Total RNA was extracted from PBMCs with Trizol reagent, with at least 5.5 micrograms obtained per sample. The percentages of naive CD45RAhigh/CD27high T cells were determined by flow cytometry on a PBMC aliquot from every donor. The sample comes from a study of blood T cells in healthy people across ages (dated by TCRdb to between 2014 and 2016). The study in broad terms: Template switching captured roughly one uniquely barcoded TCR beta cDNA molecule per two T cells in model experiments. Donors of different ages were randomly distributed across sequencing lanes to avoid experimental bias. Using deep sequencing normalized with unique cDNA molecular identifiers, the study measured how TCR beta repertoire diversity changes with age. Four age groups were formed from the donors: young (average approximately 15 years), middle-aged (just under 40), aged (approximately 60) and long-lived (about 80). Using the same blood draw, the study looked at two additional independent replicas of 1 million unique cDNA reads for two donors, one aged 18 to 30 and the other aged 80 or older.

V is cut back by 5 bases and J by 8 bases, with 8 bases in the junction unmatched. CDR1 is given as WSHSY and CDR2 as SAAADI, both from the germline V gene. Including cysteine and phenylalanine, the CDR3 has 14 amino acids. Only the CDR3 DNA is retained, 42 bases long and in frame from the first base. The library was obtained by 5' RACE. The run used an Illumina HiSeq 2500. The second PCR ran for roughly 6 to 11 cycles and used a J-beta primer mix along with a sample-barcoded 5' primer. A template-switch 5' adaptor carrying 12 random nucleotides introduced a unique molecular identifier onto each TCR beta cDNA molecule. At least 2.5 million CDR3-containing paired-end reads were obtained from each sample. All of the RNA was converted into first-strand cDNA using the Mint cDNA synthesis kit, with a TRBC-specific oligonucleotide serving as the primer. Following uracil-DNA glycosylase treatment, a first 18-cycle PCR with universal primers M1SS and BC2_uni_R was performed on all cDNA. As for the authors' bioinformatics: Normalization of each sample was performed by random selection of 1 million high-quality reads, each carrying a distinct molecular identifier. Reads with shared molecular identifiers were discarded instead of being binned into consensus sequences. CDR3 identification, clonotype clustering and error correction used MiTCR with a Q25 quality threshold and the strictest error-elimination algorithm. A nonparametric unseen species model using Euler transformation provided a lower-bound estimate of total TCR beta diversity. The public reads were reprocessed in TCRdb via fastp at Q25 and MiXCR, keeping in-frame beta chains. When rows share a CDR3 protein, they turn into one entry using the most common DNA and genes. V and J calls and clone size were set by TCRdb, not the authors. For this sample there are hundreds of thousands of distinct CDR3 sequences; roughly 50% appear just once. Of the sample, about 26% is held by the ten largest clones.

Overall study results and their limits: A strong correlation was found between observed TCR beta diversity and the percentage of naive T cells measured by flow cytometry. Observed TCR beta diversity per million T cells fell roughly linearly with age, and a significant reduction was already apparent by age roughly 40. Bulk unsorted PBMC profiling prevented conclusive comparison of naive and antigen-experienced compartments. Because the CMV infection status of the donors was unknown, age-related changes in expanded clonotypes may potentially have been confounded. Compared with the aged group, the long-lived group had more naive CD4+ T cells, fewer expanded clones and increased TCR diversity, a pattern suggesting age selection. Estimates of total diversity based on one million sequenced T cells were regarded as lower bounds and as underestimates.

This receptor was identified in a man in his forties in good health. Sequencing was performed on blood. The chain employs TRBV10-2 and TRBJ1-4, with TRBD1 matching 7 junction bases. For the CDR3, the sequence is CASSMGQRSEKLFF. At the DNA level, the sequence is TGCGCCAGCAGTATGGGACAGCGGTCGGAAAAACTGTTTTTT.